Below, 2 T cell receptor beta chains from the same sample are listed, as sequenced in a study of response to subunit inactivated influenza vaccine. From the RT-PCR reads, TCRdb called clonotypes with MiXCR, one entry per CDR3 protein. The data show about 500,000 distinct CDR3 sequences, with approximately 15% seen just once and 3% held by the top ten. This specimen consisted of CD4+ T cells sorted from PBMCs, obtained around 25 months after vaccination. These receptors were collected from a man aged 50 to 69 who received an inactivated influenza vaccine.

This clonotype turned up a few times. This rearrangement joins TRBV5-1 to TRBJ2-5; the match to TRBD2 covers 11 bases. V was clipped by 5 bases and J by 1 base; unmatched bases: 7. Germline-derived CDR1 and CDR2 are SGHRS and YFSETQ. The CDR3 has 16 residues. CDR3 residues: CASRSRLAGSQETQYF. The CDR3 nucleotides read TGCGCCAGCAGGAGTCGACTAGCGGGGAGCCAAGAGACCCAGTACTTC.

This clonotype was counted at least ten times. This chain connects TRBV18 to TRBJ2-1; D remains ambiguous. Germline V gene data show CDR1 as KGHSH and CDR2 as LQKENI. V was clipped by 2 bases and J by 4 bases, with 6 bases between them. The CDR3 length is 13 residues. The CDR3 reads CASSPGQYNEQFF. As DNA, the CDR3 is TGTGCCAGCTCACCAGGTCAATACAATGAGCAGTTCTTC.